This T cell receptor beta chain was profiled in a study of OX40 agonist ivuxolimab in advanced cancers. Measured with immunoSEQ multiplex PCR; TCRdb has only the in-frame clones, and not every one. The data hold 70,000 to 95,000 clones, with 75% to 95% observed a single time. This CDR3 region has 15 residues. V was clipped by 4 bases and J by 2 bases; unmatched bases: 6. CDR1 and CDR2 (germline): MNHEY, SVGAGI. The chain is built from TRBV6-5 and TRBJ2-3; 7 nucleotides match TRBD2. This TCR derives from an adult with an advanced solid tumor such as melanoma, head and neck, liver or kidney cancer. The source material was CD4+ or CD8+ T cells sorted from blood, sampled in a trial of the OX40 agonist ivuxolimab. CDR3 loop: CASSWGRASTDTQYF. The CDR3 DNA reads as TGTGCCAGCAGTTGGGGGAGGGCCTCCACAGATACGCAGTATTTT.